The 21 T cell receptor beta chains reported below all come from one sample, sequenced in a study of regulatory T cells in long-lasting Graves disease. Researchers made TCR beta libraries by using iRepertoire HTBI primers and running Arm-PCR on CDR3 regions. TCRdb reprocessed the multiplex PCR reads with MiXCR, giving one entry per CDR3 protein. The sample includes 300,000 to 500,000 distinct CDR3 sequences, around 21% of them seen just once. Documented time point: persistent/refractory GD, antithyroid drugs over 5 years with positive TRAb. Construction of the TCR library relied on RNA isolated from PBMCs. The source was peripheral blood mononuclear cells (PBMCs), collected when the disease was refractory, from a patient treated with antithyroid drugs. These receptors came from a female donor with Graves disease.

This clonotype was found many times. V and J are TRBV12-3 or TRBV12-4 and TRBJ2-7; TRBD1 is a possible D gene (6 bases). This CDR3 spans 13 amino acids. The germline V and J ends were trimmed by 4 bases and 6 bases, with 13 bases remaining between them. CDR3 sequence: CASSWAGVGEQYF. The CDR3 region has the DNA TGTGCCAGCAGTTGGGCAGGGGTTGGCGAGCAGTACTTC.

The chain combines TRBV10-1 with TRBJ2-1; tentatively, D is TRBD2 (5 bases). Trimming left V 1 base short and J 4 bases short, with 8 bases between. The CDR3 runs to 14 residues. Germline V gene lookup returns CDR1 WNHNN and CDR2 SYGVQD (reference sequence). CDR3 region: CASSEYGKYNEQFF. CDR3 DNA: TGCGCCAGCAGTGAGTACGGGAAATACAATGAGCAGTTCTTC.

This clonotype was seen many times. The rearrangement uses TRBV20-1 and TRBJ2-5, with 9 bases that match TRBD2. The junction had 12 bases not matched to a gene; V was cut back by 0 bases and J by 10 bases. The germline gives CDR1 DFQATT, CDR2 SNEGSKA (reference sequence). CDR3 length equals 15 residues. The CDR3 sequence: CSARDFLAGWDGQYF. The CDR3 region has the DNA TGCAGTGCTAGAGACTTCCTAGCGGGATGGGATGGCCAGTACTTC.

In its sample, this clonotype was seen many times. V gene TRBV6-2 or TRBV6-3 combines with J gene TRBJ2-5, with D perhaps matching TRBD2 (5 bases). The ends were cut back, 2 bases at V and 2 bases at J, with 9 bases in the middle. Germline V gene data show CDR1 as MNHEY and CDR2 as SVGEGT. This CDR3 contains 14 residues. CDR3 protein: CASSYLATQETQYF. The CDR3 DNA follows: TGTGCCAGCAGTTACCTAGCAACACAAGAGACCCAGTACTTC.

V is TRBV5-1 and J is TRBJ2-7; TRBD1 agrees at 9 bases. Germline CDR1 reads SGHRS; CDR2 reads YFSETQ. V shed 1 base and J 4 bases; nucleotides not matched to a gene: 9. CDR3 length: 16 residues. This CDR3 reads CASSLTITGGTYEQYF. The CDR3, as DNA: TGCGCCAGCAGCTTGACCATCACAGGGGGCACTTACGAGCAGTACTTC.

Note on this clonotype: This clone may be a read error of a much larger clone one base away. The CDR3 ends on some other residue instead of the conserved phenylalanine or tryptophan, so this is likely a read error. The rearrangement links TRBV5-1 to TRBJ2-2, with 7 bases aligning to TRBD2. J was trimmed by 4 bases and V by 5 bases; bases with no gene match: 5. Germline V CDR1 and CDR2: SGHRS, YFSETQ. The CDR3 spans 14 residues. This CDR3 reads CASRQTSSTGELFS. The CDR3 nucleotides read TGCGCCAGCAGGCAGACTAGCAGCACCGGGGAGCTGTTTTCT.

This clonotype has ten or more counts. J is TRBJ2-7 and V is TRBV7-2, with 13 bases lining up with TRBD2. The junction had 6 bases not matched to a gene; V was cut back by 2 bases and J by 2 bases. The CDR3 runs 17 residues. CDR1 is SGHTA, CDR2 FQGNSA, per germline. The CDR3: CASSLWTSGSGTYEQYF. The CDR3 coding sequence is TGTGCCAGCAGCTTATGGACTAGCGGGAGCGGGACCTACGAGCAGTACTTC.

The chain combines TRBV2 with TRBJ2-3, with unresolved D. CDR1 and CDR2 from the germline V gene are SNHLY and FYNNEI. This CDR3 spans 15 amino acids. Between the trimmed V and J ends, which lost 1 base and 3 bases, there was a span of 11 bases. This chain's CDR3 is CASSEEVLGTDTQYF. The CDR3 bases are TGTGCCAGCAGTGAAGAAGTCTTGGGGACAGATACGCAGTATTTT.

The chain combines TRBV29-1 with TRBJ2-7, with 9 nucleotides matching TRBD1. Germline trimming cut 7 bases from V and 4 bases from J; bases unmatched to any gene: 8. Germline V gene lookup returns CDR1 SQVTM and CDR2 ANQGSEA. CDR3 length: 13 amino acids. The CDR3 DNA reads TGCAGCGCCACCGGACAGGGGAGTTACGAGCAGTACTTC. Its translation: CSATGQGSYEQYF.

In its sample, this clonotype was seen a few times. V usage is TRBV30 and J usage is TRBJ1-1; D is uncertain. Per germline, CDR1 GTSNPN and CDR2 SVGIG (reference sequence). V lost 1 base, J lost 9 bases, and 9 bases lay in between. The CDR3 is made up of 11 amino acids. CDR3 nucleotides: TGTGCCTGGAGTGGTACAGCAAAAGCTTTCTTT. This codes for CAWSGTAKAFF.

This clonotype came up a few times. The V call is TRBV6-1, the J call TRBJ2-2; TRBD1 aligns across 10 bases. V gave up 6 bases and J gave up 2 bases; unmatched junction bases: 6. Germline V gene data show CDR1 as MNHNS and CDR2 as SASEGT. The CDR3 sequence is 16 residues long. The CDR3 here is CASRLDRGRNTGELFF. CDR3 DNA: TGTGCCAGCAGGCTCGACAGGGGGCGAAACACCGGGGAGCTGTTTTTT.

This chain joins TRBV25-1 and TRBJ1-6; TRBD1 matches at 9 bases. Germline V gives CDR1 MGHDK, CDR2 SYGVNS. This CDR3 is built from 16 residues. Trimming removed 4 bases from V and 8 bases from J; junction bases left unmatched: 9. The CDR3, as DNA: TGTGCCAGCAGTGCTTTACCGGGACAGGGTTATTCACCCCTCCACTTT. This translates into CASSALPGQGYSPLHF.

In its sample, this clonotype was seen many times. The chain joins TRBV2 to TRBJ2-2; 14 bases map to TRBD2. The length of the CDR3 is 18 residues. V dropped 5 bases and J dropped 0; count of bases not matched to a gene: 5. Germline V gives CDR1 SNHLY, CDR2 FYNNEI. The CDR3 protein is CASSPRGLAGANTGELFF. The CDR3 bases are TGTGCCAGCAGTCCGAGGGGACTAGCGGGAGCGAACACCGGGGAGCTGTTTTTT.

Many counts were recorded for this clonotype. The CDR3 sequence: CASSEGVLAEQYF. CDR3 sequence (DNA): TGTGCCAGCAGTGAGGGGGTCCTCGCCGAGCAGTACTTC. The chain joins TRBV6-2 or TRBV6-3 to TRBJ2-7, with D tentatively TRBD1 (6 bases). This CDR3 has 13 amino acids. Germline lookup yields CDR1 MNHEY and CDR2 SVGEGT. The V and J ends lost 5 bases and 6 bases respectively, with 14 bases between them.

V usage is TRBV4-3 and J usage is TRBJ2-6; maybe TRBD1 (5 bases). With 4 bases removed from V and 1 base from J, the gap between germline ends came to 8 bases. Germline CDR1 is LGHNA and CDR2 is YSLEER. This CDR3 region has 15 residues. Here the CDR3 DNA reads TGCGCCAGCAGCCTGACAGAGTCTGGGGCCAACGTCCTGACTTTC. It translates to CASSLTESGANVLTF.

This chain joins TRBV12-3 or TRBV12-4 and TRBJ2-5, with unresolved D. V was clipped by 6 bases and J by 0 bases, with 11 bases between them. The CDR3 is 14 amino acids. The CDR3 sequence: CASRPGGYQETQYF. CDR3 DNA sequence: TGTGCCAGCAGACCGGGCGGCTACCAAGAGACCCAGTACTTC.

This clonotype was found a few times. J is TRBJ1-1 and V is TRBV7-9; D call uncertain. V dropped 1 base and J dropped 0 bases, with 6 bases sitting between them. In germline, CDR1 is SEHNR, CDR2 FQNEAQ (reference sequence). This CDR3 contains 14 residues. The CDR3 region is CASSLVAVNTEAFF. In DNA, the CDR3 is TGTGCCAGCAGCTTAGTCGCAGTGAACACTGAAGCTTTCTTT.

The chain recombines TRBV20-1 with TRBJ2-7, with D unresolved. This CDR3 has 11 residues. With 8 bases removed from V and 5 bases from J, the gap between germline ends came to 13 bases. Germline V gene sequence: CDR1 DFQATT, CDR2 SNEGSKA (reference sequence). The CDR3 sequence: CSPLPPNEQYF. CDR3 coding DNA: TGCAGTCCCCTACCCCCGAACGAGCAGTACTTC.

This clonotype showed up many times. This sequence joins TRBV11-2 and TRBJ2-5, with D possibly matching TRBD1 (6 bases). Germline CDR1 reads SGHAT; CDR2 reads FQNNGV. This CDR3 spans 15 amino acids. Trimming pared 0 bases from V and 5 bases from J, leaving 13 bases between. CDR3 loop: CASSLENRERETQYF. DNA of the CDR3: TGTGCCAGCAGCTTAGAGAACAGGGAGAGGGAGACCCAGTACTTC.

V usage is TRBV12-3 or TRBV12-4 and J usage is TRBJ1-5; 10 nucleotides match TRBD1. V lost 6 bases, J lost 2 bases, and 4 bases stayed unmatched. The CDR3 spans 15 residues. DNA of the CDR3: TGTGCCAGCAGATTGACAGGGGGCGGCAATCAGCCCCAGCATTTT. This translates into CASRLTGGGNQPQHF.

This clonotype has a count of ten or more. The gene calls are TRBV24-1 and TRBJ2-2; D possibly corresponds to TRBD2 (6 bases). The ends were cut back, 3 bases at V and 0 bases at J, with 10 bases in the middle. Germline CDR1 is KGHDR and CDR2 is SFDVKD. This CDR3 spans 16 amino acids. The chain's CDR3 is CATSDPGGTNTGELFF. DNA of the CDR3: TGTGCCACCAGTGATCCCGGGGGAACGAACACCGGGGAGCTGTTTTTT.